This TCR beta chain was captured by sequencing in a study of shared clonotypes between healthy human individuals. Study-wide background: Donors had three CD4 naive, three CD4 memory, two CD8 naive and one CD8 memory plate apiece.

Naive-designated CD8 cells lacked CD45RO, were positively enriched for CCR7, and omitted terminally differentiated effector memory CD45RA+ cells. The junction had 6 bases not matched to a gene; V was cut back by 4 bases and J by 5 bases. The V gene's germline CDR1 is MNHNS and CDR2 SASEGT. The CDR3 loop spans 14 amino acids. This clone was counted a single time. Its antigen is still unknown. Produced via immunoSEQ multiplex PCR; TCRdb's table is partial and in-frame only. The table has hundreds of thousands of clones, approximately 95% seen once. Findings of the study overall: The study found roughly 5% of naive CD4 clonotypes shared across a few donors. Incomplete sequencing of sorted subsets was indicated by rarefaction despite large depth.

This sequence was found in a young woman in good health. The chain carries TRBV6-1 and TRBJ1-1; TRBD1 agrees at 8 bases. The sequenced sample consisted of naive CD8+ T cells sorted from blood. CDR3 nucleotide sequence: TGTGCCAGCAGTGGACCGACAGGGGCTACTGAAGCTTTCTTT. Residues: CASSGPTGATEAFF.